This T cell receptor (beta chain) was identified in a study of blood T cells in healthy people across ages. This clonotype was counted a few times. Next came a second PCR, run for roughly 6 to 11 cycles, which used a sample-barcoded 5' primer along with a J-beta primer mix. The authors tagged each cDNA molecule using a template-switch adaptor with 12 random nucleotides. TCRdb itself ran the 5' RACE reads through MiXCR, one entry per CDR3 protein. The sample has 450,000 to 700,000 distinct CDR3 sequences, 27% seen once. Donation came from healthy Caucasian individuals in Russia who were aged roughly 6 to 95. Isolation of PBMCs gave at least 6 million cells per sample. Trimming took off 1 base at V and 4 bases at J, with 13 bases between the two ends. CDR1 and CDR2 (germline): LGHNA, YNFKEQ. The CDR3 spans 15 residues.

This rearrangement joins TRBV4-2 to TRBJ1-2; D gene uncertain. The sequence derives from a woman in her 70s in good health. Sequenced sample: blood. CDR3 sequence: CASSQVAGIGYGYTF. The CDR3 bases are TGTGCCAGCAGCCAAGTGGCGGGGATCGGCTATGGCTACACCTTC.